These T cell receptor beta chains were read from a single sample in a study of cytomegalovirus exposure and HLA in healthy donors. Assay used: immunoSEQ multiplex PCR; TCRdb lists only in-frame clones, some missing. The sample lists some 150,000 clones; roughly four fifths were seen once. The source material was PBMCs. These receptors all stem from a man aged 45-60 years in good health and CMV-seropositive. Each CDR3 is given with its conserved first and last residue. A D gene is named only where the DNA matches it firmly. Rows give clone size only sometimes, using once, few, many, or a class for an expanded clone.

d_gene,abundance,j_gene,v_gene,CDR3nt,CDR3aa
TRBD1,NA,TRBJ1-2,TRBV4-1,TGCGCCAGCAGCCAACAATCGACAGGGAGCGTATTCTCCTTC,CASSQQSTGSVFSF
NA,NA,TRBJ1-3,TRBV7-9,TGTGCCAGCAACTTAGAGCGAAACACCATATATTTT,CASNLERNTIYF
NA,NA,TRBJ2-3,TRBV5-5,TGTGCCAGCAGCTTGAAGGGCGGGACTGGCACAGATACGCAGTATTTT,CASSLKGGTGTDTQYF
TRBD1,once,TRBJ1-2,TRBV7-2,TGTGCCAGCAGCCTACAGGGGGCGCAAGGCTACACCTTC,CASSLQGAQGYTF
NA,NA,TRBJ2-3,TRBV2,TGTGCCAGCAGTGTTACAGTCCTTAGCACAGATACGCAGTATTTT,CASSVTVLSTDTQYF
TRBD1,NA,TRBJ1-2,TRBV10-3,TGTGCCATCAGTGGCACACAGGGGGCAGGGGGCTACACCTTC,CAISGTQGAGGYTF
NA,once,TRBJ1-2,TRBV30,TGTGCCTGGAGTCGTCCACAGGGCTCGGGGTATGGCTACACCTTC,CAWSRPQGSGYGYTF
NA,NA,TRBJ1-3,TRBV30,TGTGCCTACCTAATGGGGCTGACCAGATCAACTGGAAACACCATATATTTT,CAYLMGLTRSTGNTIYF
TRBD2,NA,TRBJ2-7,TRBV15,TGTGCCACCAGCTGGCGGACTAGCGGGGACGAGCAGTACTTC,CATSWRTSGDEQYF
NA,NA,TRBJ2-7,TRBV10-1,TGCGCCAGCAGTGATTTGCCAGGCTTCTCCTACGAGCAGTACTTC,CASSDLPGFSYEQYF
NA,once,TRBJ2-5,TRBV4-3,TGCGCCAGCAGCCAAGATCAAGGCGGAGGCTTTGAGCAGTACTTC,CASSQDQGGGFEQYF
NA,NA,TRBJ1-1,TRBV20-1,TGCAGTGCTCGTAGTGAAGCTTTCTTT,CSARSEAFF
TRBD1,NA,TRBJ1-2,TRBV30,TGTGCCTGGAGTCCGACAGGGGTCTATGGCTACACCTTC,CAWSPTGVYGYTF
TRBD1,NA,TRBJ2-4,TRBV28,TGTGCCAGCAGTTTGTCCAAAGGGACAGCTTGGCTTCAGTACTTC,CASSLSKGTAWLQYF
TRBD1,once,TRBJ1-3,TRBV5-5,TGTGCCAGCAGCGAGACCCGACAGGGCGGGAACACCATATATTTT,CASSETRQGGNTIYF
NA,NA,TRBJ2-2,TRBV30,TGTGCCTGGAGGCCTCTTGGGCAGGGGACCGGGGAGCTGTTTTTT,CAWRPLGQGTGELFF
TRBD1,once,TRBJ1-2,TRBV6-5,TGTGCCAGCAGTACGCCAGGGGGTGATGGCTACACCTTC,CASSTPGGDGYTF
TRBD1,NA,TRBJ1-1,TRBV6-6,TGTGCCAGCAGATCCCGACAGGGGGACACTGAAGCTTTCTTT,CASRSRQGDTEAFF
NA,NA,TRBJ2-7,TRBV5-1,TGCGCCAGCAGCTTGCGTCCTACGGGGGACGCATACGAGCAGTACTTC,CASSLRPTGDAYEQYF
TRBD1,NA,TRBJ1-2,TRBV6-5,TGTGCCAGCAGTTACGCCGGGACAGGATCATATGGCTACACCTTC,CASSYAGTGSYGYTF
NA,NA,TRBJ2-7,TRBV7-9,TGTGCCAGCAGCAGCAGCCCGGGAGCCGGATTTGACTACGAGCAGTACTTC,CASSSSPGAGFDYEQYF
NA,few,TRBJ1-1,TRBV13,TGTGCCAGCAGCTTCGGTGCCTCGAACACTGAAGCTTTCTTT,CASSFGASNTEAFF
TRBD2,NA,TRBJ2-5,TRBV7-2,TGTGCCAGCAGCCCCATGGTAGCGGGAGAGGTTGAGACCCAGTACTTC,CASSPMVAGEVETQYF
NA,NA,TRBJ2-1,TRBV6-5,TGTGCCAGCAGTTACTCGTTGGGTGGGGCAGAGCAGTTCTTC,CASSYSLGGAEQFF
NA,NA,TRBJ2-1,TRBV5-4,TGTGCCAGCAGCTTAGTAGGGGGGGTCCTGGGCAATGAGCAGTTCTTC,CASSLVGGVLGNEQFF
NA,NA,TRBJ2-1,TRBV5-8,TGTGCCAGCAGCTTGGGTAGGGAGCCAACGAACTACAATGAGCAGTTCTTC,CASSLGREPTNYNEQFF